This T cell receptor beta chain originates from a study of Ad26.COV2.S vaccination and SARS-CoV-2 variants. Produced via immunoSEQ multiplex PCR; TCRdb's table is partial and in-frame only. The sample lists about 350,000 clones, less than 90% occurring once. Treatment indicated: around 19 received Ad26.COV2.S at low or high dose, single or two shots; about 5 received placebo; per-sample allocation not given. Following the first vaccine or placebo injection, samples were taken on day 63. The CDR3 contains 13 residues. The ends lost 7 bases at V and 7 bases at J; junction bases unmatched: 4. The chain uses TRBV12-3 or TRBV12-4 and TRBJ1-6; the match to TRBD1 covers 7 bases. Sample: peripheral blood, taken in a trial of Ad26.COV2.S vaccine versus placebo. This clonotype originated in a person aged 18-60 years who received the Ad26.COV2.S COVID-19 vaccine or a placebo. CDR3 in amino acids: CASKRTGNSPLHF. CDR3 DNA: TGTGCCAGCAAAAGGACAGGAAATTCACCCCTCCACTTT.